One and the same sample provided the 14 T cell receptor beta chains below, sequenced in a study of control samples from healthy donors and cancer patients. Using immunoSEQ multiplex PCR, the repertoire was profiled, and TCRdb retains in-frame clones only, with some absent. The sample includes fewer than 30,000 clones, approximately 90% of them seen just once. The sequenced material came from PBMCs. The receptors come from a woman between 35 and 50 years old with lung cancer.

This chain connects TRBV5-8 to TRBJ1-5, with D maybe TRBD1 (6 bases). CDR1 and CDR2 (germline): SGHTS, YDEGEE. This CDR3 has 15 amino acids. V was cut by 0 bases and J by 4 bases, with 11 bases left in between. The CDR3 protein is CASSLAPGQNQPQHF. CDR3 bases: TGTGCCAGCAGCTTGGCCCCCGGACAGAATCAGCCCCAGCATTTT.

J is TRBJ2-2 and V is TRBV27, with 8 bases aligning to TRBD1. CDR1 is MNHEY and CDR2 is SMNVEV in the germline V gene (reference sequence). Unmatched junction bases numbered 7, after V lost 6 bases and J lost 7 bases. This CDR3 spans 14 amino acids. CDR3 loop: CASRPGQAGGELFF. DNA for the CDR3: TGTGCCAGCAGGCCGGGACAGGCGGGCGGGGAGCTGTTTTTT.

This chain's CDR3 is CASSVGSGSNQPQHF. CDR3 sequence (DNA): TGTGCCAGCAGCGTAGGGAGCGGAAGCAATCAGCCCCAGCATTTT. This chain uses TRBV9 with TRBJ1-5; D unresolved. Trimming removed 0 bases at V and 1 base at J, with 8 bases between. The CDR3 spans 15 residues. Germline V gene sequence: CDR1 SGDLS, CDR2 YYNGEE.

V gene TRBV28 combines with J gene TRBJ2-7, with 8 bases matching TRBD1. This CDR3 contains 14 residues. The V and J ends lost 6 bases and 6 bases, in that order; junction bases with no gene match: 10. Germline lookup yields CDR1 MDHEN and CDR2 SYDVKM. CDR3 DNA: TGTGCCAGCAGCTGGACAGGGACTCCCCCCGAGCAGTACTTC. Its protein product is CASSWTGTPPEQYF.

This clone was observed once. The chain employs TRBV7-3 and TRBJ2-1; possible D gene TRBD2, 6 bases. Per the germline V gene, CDR1 is SGHTA and CDR2 is FQGTGA. Trimming removed 2 bases from V and 5 bases from J, with 10 bases in between. This CDR3 comprises 14 residues. In nucleotides, the CDR3 is TGTGCCAGCAGCTTAGCTGGACTAAACAATGAGCAGTTCTTC. The encoded protein is CASSLAGLNNEQFF.

In its sample, this clone was seen a few times. V gene TRBV11-3 combines with J gene TRBJ2-5; a possible D gene is TRBD1 (5 bases). Deletions cut 6 bases from V and 2 bases from J, with 10 bases between. The length of the CDR3 is 13 residues. Per the germline V gene, CDR1 is SGHNT and CDR2 is YENEEA. The CDR3 region is CASRRTGQETQYF. CDR3 in DNA: TGTGCCAGCAGACGTACAGGACAAGAGACCCAGTACTTC.

The rearrangement joins TRBV2 to TRBJ2-1; D is undetermined. Germline CDR1 and CDR2: SNHLY and FYNNEI. Deletions cut 4 bases from V and 8 bases from J, with 6 bases between. The CDR3 length is 11 residues. The CDR3 sequence is CASSGRDEQFF. CDR3 nucleotides: TGTGCCAGCAGTGGAAGGGATGAGCAGTTCTTC. The entire variable domain, with the rest obtained from reference TRBV2 and TRBJ2-1, is as follows: EPEVTQTPSHQVTQMGQEVILRCVPISNHLYFYWYRQILGQKVEFLVSFYNNEISEKSEIFDDQFSVERPDGSNFTLKIRSTKLEDSAMYFCASSGRDEQFFGPGTRLTVL.

This chain connects TRBV29-1 to TRBJ1-2; possibly TRBD1 for D (5 bases). V lost 3 bases and J lost 3, with 14 bases in between. CDR3 length equals 14 residues. Germline assignment: CDR1 SQVTM and CDR2 ANQGSEA. CDR3 residues: CSVDVWDRYYGYTF. The CDR3 DNA is TGCAGCGTTGATGTTTGGGACCGCTACTATGGCTACACCTTC.

This clone appeared a single time. The chain couples TRBV14 to TRBJ2-7, with 8 bases identical to TRBD1. J gave up 6 bases and V 4 bases, and 8 bases lay outside the gene matches. There are 14 residues in the CDR3. CDR1 and CDR2 from the germline V gene are SGHDN and FVKESK. CDR3 region: CASSRLSGGGEQYF. CDR3 nucleotides: TGTGCCAGCAGCCGTCTCTCAGGGGGCGGCGAGCAGTACTTC.

The chain is built from TRBV3-1 (or the pseudogene TRBV3-2) and TRBJ2-2; TRBD2 matches 9 bases. The germline CDR1 and CDR2 sequences are LGHDT and YNNKEL (reference sequence). The junction had 17 bases not matched to a gene; V was cut back by 0 bases and J by 6 bases. This CDR3 comprises 20 residues. For the CDR3, the DNA is TGTGCCAGCAGCCAAGATGGGGCTGCGGGGGGGCCTCGTGGGGCCGGGGAGCTGTTTTTT. Translating it yields CASSQDGAAGGPRGAGELFF.

The genes are TRBV2 and TRBJ2-5; 10 bases match TRBD1. The ends lost 10 bases at V and 5 bases at J; junction bases unmatched: 7. Germline assignment: CDR1 SNHLY and CDR2 FYNNEI. The CDR3 is made up of 13 amino acids. For the CDR3, the DNA is TGTGCCACCCGGGACAGGGGTAGGGAGACCCAGTACTTC. Translated, it gives CATRDRGRETQYF.

The gene calls are TRBV28 and TRBJ2-3; no firm D call. CDR1 and CDR2 (germline): MDHEN, SYDVKM. The CDR3 spans 14 residues. V was shortened by 2 bases and J by 4 bases, with 10 bases between the two germline ends. CDR3 nucleotide sequence: TGTGCCAGCAGTTTAGGGTTCAGCGCAGATACGCAGTATTTT. As protein: CASSLGFSADTQYF.

This rearrangement joins TRBV9 to TRBJ1-1, with D uncertain. The V and J ends lost 2 bases and 1 base respectively, with 9 bases between them. In germline, CDR1 is SGDLS, CDR2 YYNGEE. This CDR3 has 14 residues. The CDR3 region is CASSVGSANTEAFF. For the CDR3, the DNA is TGTGCCAGCAGCGTTGGAAGCGCGAACACTGAAGCTTTCTTT.

The chain recombines TRBV7-2 with TRBJ2-7; tentative D call: TRBD2 (6 bases). CDR1 SGHTA and CDR2 FQGNSA come from the germline V gene. This CDR3 spans 16 amino acids. The germline V and J ends were trimmed by 2 bases and 5 bases, with 19 bases remaining between them. The CDR3 DNA reads TGTGCCAGCAGCTTAAGGAGCGGGCTCGCTGGAGACGAGCAGTACTTC. Translating it yields CASSLRSGLAGDEQYF.